The rows below give T cell receptor beta chains drawn from one sample of a study of blood T cells in healthy people across ages. TCRdb called the 5' RACE reads again in MiXCR, with one record for every CDR3 protein. The sample lists over 1,200,000 distinct CDR3 sequences; roughly 59% were seen once. Sequencing was performed on blood. The receptors derive from a man aged 18 to 35 in good health. The CDR3 runs from the conserved cysteine through the conserved F or W. D genes are given only for firm matches. Clone sizes are given selectively: once, few, many, or a class where the clone is expanded.

TRBJ2-1	NA	TRBD2	TRBV24-1	TGTGCCACCAGTGATATAGCGGGAGGTGAGCAGTTCTTC	CATSDIAGGEQFF
TRBJ1-5	few	NA	TRBV6-5	TGTGCCAGCAGTAATCGACATCAGGGGCAGCCCCAGCATTTT	CASSNRHQGQPQHF
TRBJ2-7	NA	TRBD2	TRBV29-1	TGCAGCGTGGAAGCGGGAGTTGAGTCCTACGAGCAGTACTTC	CSVEAGVESYEQYF
TRBJ1-1	NA	TRBD1	TRBV27	TGTGCCAGCAGACCGACAGGGTTTGGGCCTGGGCTCTCTGAAGCTTTCTTT	CASRPTGFGPGLSEAFF
TRBJ2-3	NA	NA	TRBV20-1	TGCAGTGCTAGACTTGGTCATACGCAGTATTTT	CSARLGHTQYF
TRBJ1-5	NA	TRBD1	TRBV12-3/TRBV12-4	TGTGCCAGCAGTTTGGAGACAGGGGTCCGGCAGCCCCAGCATTTT	CASSLETGVRQPQHF
TRBJ1-2	NA	TRBD1	TRBV4-3	TGCGCCAGCAGCCAAGTGGACAGGGGGGTCTATGGCTACACCTTC	CASSQVDRGVYGYTF
TRBJ2-4	few	NA	TRBV27	TGTGCCAGCAGTAATGGGGAGAACATTCAGTACTTC	CASSNGENIQYF
TRBJ2-2	NA	NA	TRBV4-1	TGCGCCAGCAGCTTAGGACTCGTCACCGGGGAGCTGTTTTTT	CASSLGLVTGELFF
TRBJ2-1	NA	NA	TRBV18	TGTGCCAGCTCACCCGAGAGTATCGAGACCCAGTTCTTC	CASSPESIETQFF
TRBJ1-4	NA	NA	TRBV27	TGTGCCAGCAGTCCCACCACGGGGCAAGGTGAAAAACTGTTTTTT	CASSPTTGQGEKLFF